This T cell receptor (beta chain) was documented in a study of cytomegalovirus exposure and HLA in healthy donors. Study results and limitations: Presence/absence analysis assumed near-uniform sequencing depth across donors. The authors enumerated over 150 TCR beta chains as linked to cytomegalovirus.

Researchers ran the PCR with 60 Vbeta and 13 Jbeta primers. TCRdb keeps only in-frame clones here, not all; method: immunoSEQ multiplex PCR. The sample has roughly 170,000 clones, around 83% seen once; the top ten hold 1.2%. Deletions cut 3 bases from V and 9 bases from J, with 18 bases between. This CDR3 is 15 amino acids long. CDR1 is SEHNR and CDR2 is FQNEAQ in the germline V gene (reference sequence). Turning to this clone: The antigen is unknown.

The chain links TRBV7-9 to TRBJ2-1; maybe TRBD2 (6 bases). The sample consisted of PBMCs. The origin of this receptor is a girl aged 2 to 10 in good health and CMV-seropositive. DNA of the CDR3: TGTGCCAGCAGCTTCCGACTAGAGGGTGGGAGTGAGCAGTTCTTC. Translating gives CASSFRLEGGSEQFF.